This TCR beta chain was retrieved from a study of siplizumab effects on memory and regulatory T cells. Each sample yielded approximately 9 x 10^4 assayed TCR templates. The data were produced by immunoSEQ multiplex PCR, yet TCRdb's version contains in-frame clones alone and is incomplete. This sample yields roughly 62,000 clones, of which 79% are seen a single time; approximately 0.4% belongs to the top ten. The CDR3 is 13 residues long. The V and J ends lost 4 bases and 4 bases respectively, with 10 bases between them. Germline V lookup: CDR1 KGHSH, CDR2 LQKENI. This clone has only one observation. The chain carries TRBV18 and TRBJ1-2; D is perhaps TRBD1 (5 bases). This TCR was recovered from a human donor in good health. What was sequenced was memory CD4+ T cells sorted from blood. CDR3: CASSRRQPYGYTF. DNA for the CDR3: TGTGCCAGCTCACGAAGACAGCCCTATGGCTACACCTTC.